This T cell receptor beta chain was captured by sequencing in a study of blood T cells in healthy people across ages. Overall study findings and caveats: Bulk PBMC profiling left naive and antigen-experienced comparisons inconclusive.

PCR was performed a second time for about 7 to 11 cycles using a sample-barcoded 5' primer and a J-beta primer mix. From the 5' RACE reads, TCRdb called clonotypes with MiXCR, one entry per CDR3 protein. The data hold some 750,000 distinct CDR3 sequences, with about 20% observed a single time. On this clonotype: Its antigen is not known.

In each sample, at least 7 million PBMCs were isolated. Sequences were obtained from blood. This TCR was recovered from an older man in good health.

CDR3 nucleotide sequence: TGCGCCAGCAGCTTGGTAGCGGGGGATGTGGGAGAGCAGTTCTTC. This codes for CASSLVAGDVGEQFF. This chain links TRBV5-1 with TRBJ2-5; 9 nucleotides match TRBD2. Near its end, the DNA agrees better with TRBJ2-1, so the J call may be wrong. Germline V gene data show CDR1 as SGHRS and CDR2 as YFSETQ. This CDR3 contains 15 residues.